This T cell receptor beta chain was obtained from a study of CD8 T cells in ankylosing spondylitis. Findings and limits, study-wide: Disease-linked clones were reportedly significantly enriched in matched ankylosing spondylitis synovial fluid. Within ankylosing spondylitis blood, a TCR beta motif made up of several highly homologous variants appeared to be characteristic. Past research had described some motif variants in reactive arthritis synovial fluid and blood.

Quantitative 5'-RACE with molecular barcodes produced the TCR beta libraries. Using its own MiXCR run on the 5' RACE reads, TCRdb lists one record per CDR3 protein. The sample yields over 700,000 distinct CDR3 sequences, around 20% seen once. On this clonotype: The antigen is undetermined.

J gave up 7 bases and V 6 bases, and 11 bases lay outside the gene matches. The CDR3 spans 16 residues. CDR1 SNHLY and CDR2 FYNNEI come from the germline V gene. The material sequenced was blood, either unsorted or a sorted T cell fraction (not recorded which). The source of this sequence is a male donor with ankylosing spondylitis. The rearrangement joins TRBV2 to TRBJ1-6, with 8 bases that match TRBD1. The CDR3 DNA reads TGTGCCAGCAGGACGGACAGGGCCCTCCCGAATTCACCCCTCCACTTT. Its protein product is CASRTDRALPNSPLHF.